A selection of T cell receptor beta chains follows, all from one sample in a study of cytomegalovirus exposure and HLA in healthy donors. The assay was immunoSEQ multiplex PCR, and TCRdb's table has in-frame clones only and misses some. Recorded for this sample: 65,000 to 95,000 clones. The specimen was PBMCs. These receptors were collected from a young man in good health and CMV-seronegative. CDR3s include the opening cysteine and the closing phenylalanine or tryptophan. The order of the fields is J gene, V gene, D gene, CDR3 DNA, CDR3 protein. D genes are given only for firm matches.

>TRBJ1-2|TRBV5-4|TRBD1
TGTGCCAGCAGCTTGAAGGGGGGACAGGTTGGCTATGGCTACACCTTC
CASSLKGGQVGYGYTF
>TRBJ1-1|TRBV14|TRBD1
TGTGCCAGCAGCCAAGAGTTCAGGACAGGACGGGAAGCTTTCTTT
CASSQEFRTGREAFF
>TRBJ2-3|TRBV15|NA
TGTGCCACCAGCAGAGATCTCCCAGGGGGGCGCTCAGATACGCAGTATTTT
CATSRDLPGGRSDTQYF
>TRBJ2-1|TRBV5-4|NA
TGTGCCAGCAGCCCCGTGGCCTCCTCCTACAATGAGCAGTTCTTC
CASSPVASSYNEQFF
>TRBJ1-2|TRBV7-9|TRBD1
TGTGCCAGCAGGCCTTACAGGGGGCAGGACTATGGCTACACCTTC
CASRPYRGQDYGYTF
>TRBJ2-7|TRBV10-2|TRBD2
TGCGCCAGCAGTTCTAGCGGGGGATCCATCGACGAGCAGTACTTC
CASSSSGGSIDEQYF
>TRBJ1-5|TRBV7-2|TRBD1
TGTGCCAGCAGCTTAGGAGGCAGGGGGATGGGTCAGCCCCAGCATTTT
CASSLGGRGMGQPQHF
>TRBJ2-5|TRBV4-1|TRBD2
TGCGCCAGCAGCCCCCGAGGACTAGCGGGGCAAGAGACCCAGTACTTC
CASSPRGLAGQETQYF
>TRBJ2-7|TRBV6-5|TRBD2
TGTGCCAGCGGAGAAGCGGGAGGGCCCTACGAGCAGTACTTC
CASGEAGGPYEQYF
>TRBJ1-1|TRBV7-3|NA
TGTGCCAGCAGCTTACGGGGAAGGGACACTGAAGCTTTCTTT
CASSLRGRDTEAFF
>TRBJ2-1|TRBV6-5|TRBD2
TGTGCCAGCAGTTCGGGACTAGCGGGGTCCTACAATGAGCAGTTCTTC
CASSSGLAGSYNEQFF
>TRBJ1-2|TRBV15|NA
TGTGCCACCAGCAGAGGACCGCCAGCGAGTGGCTACACCTTC
CATSRGPPASGYTF
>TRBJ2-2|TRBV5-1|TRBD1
TGCGCCAGCACCCAGGCGACAGGGAGTTTTGGGGCCGGGGAGCTGTTTTTT
CASTQATGSFGAGELFF
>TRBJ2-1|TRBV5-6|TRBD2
TGTGCCAGCAGCACCGGGACTAGCGGGGGGGAGTTCTTC
CASSTGTSGGEFF
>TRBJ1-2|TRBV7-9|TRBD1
TGTGCCAGCAGCTTATACAGGGGTGGAGGCTACACCTTC
CASSLYRGGGYTF
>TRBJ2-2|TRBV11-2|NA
TGTGCCAGCAGCTTAGAATACGGGGAGCTGTTTTTT
CASSLEYGELFF
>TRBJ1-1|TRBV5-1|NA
TGCGCCAGCAGCTTGATACAGGGGAACACTGAAGCTTTCTTT
CASSLIQGNTEAFF
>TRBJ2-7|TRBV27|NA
TGTGCCGCAAAAGGTCCCGACAAGCAGTACTTC
CAAKGPDKQYF
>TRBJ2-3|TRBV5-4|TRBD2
TGTGCCAGCAGCTCGTCCGGGACTAGAGCATATACGCAGTATTTT
CASSSSGTRAYTQYF
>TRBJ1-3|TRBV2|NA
TGTGCCAGCAAGGGGTCTGGAAACACCATATATTTT
CASKGSGNTIYF
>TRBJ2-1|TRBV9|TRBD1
TGTGCCAGCAGCGTAGGAACAGGGGGTTACAATGAGCAGTTCTTC
CASSVGTGGYNEQFF
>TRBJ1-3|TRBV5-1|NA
TGCGCCAGCAGCTTGGCAGCAGGGACTGGAAACACCATATATTTT
CASSLAAGTGNTIYF
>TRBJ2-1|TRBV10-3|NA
TGTGCCATCAGTTCGGAGGCCTACAATGAGCAGTTCTTC
CAISSEAYNEQFF
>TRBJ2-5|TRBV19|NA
TGTGCCAGTAGTATTATAAGGGGTAAAGAAGAGACCCAGTACTTC
CASSIIRGKEETQYF
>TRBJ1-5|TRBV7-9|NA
TGTGCCAGCAGCCCGAGGGACACCGAGTGGGGGCCCCAGCATTTT
CASSPRDTEWGPQHF
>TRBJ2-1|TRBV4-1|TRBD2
TGCGCCAGCAGCCTAGCGGGAGTGGGCTCCTACAATGAGCAGTTCTTC
CASSLAGVGSYNEQFF
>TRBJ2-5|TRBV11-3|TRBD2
TGTGCCAGCAGCTTAGGTGGGACTAGCAGAGAGCAGTACTTC
CASSLGGTSREQYF
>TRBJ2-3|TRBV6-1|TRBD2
TGTGCCAGCAGTGAATCCATGACTAGCGCAACTCGGCGCACAGATACGCAGTATTTT
CASSESMTSATRRTDTQYF
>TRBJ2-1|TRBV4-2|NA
TGTGCCAGCAGCCCCGCATTCCGGGCCGGGACAAGGAACTACAATGAGCAGTTCTTC
CASSPAFRAGTRNYNEQFF
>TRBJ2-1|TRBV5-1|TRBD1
TGCGCCAGCAGCTTGGCCCCCGGACAGGGGCCCGACAATGAGCAGTTCTTC
CASSLAPGQGPDNEQFF
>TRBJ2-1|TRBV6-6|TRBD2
TGTGCCAGCAGTCGGGGGGGAGACTACAATGAGCAGTTCTTC
CASSRGGDYNEQFF
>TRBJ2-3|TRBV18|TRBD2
TGTGCCAGCTCACTGACGACTAGCGGGGGGCCAGATACGCAGTATTTT
CASSLTTSGGPDTQYF
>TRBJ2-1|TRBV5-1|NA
TGCGCCAGCAGCTCCGGACAAAGCTACAATGAGCAGTTCTTC
CASSSGQSYNEQFF
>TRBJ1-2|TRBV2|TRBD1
TGTGCCAGCAGTGACCAGGGGGTGAGTGGCTACACCTTC
CASSDQGVSGYTF
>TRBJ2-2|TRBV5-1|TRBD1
TGCGCCAGCAGCTGGGCCGGGACAGGGACCGGGGAGCTGTTTTTT
CASSWAGTGTGELFF